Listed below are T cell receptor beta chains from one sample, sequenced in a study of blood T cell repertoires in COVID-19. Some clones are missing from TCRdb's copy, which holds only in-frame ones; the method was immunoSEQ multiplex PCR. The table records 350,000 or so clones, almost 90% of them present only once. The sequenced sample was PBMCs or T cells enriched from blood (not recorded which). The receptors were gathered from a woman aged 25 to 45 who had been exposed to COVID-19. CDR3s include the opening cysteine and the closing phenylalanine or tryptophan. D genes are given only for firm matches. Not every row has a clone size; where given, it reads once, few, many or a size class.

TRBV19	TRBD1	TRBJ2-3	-	TGTGCCAGTAGTATATTTGGGACAGGTAGCACAGATACGCAGTATTTT	CASSIFGTGSTDTQYF
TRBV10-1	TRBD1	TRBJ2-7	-	TGCGCCAGCAGTCCCGGGACAGAATACGAGCAGTACTTC	CASSPGTEYEQYF
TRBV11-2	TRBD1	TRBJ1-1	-	TGTGCCAGCAGCTTAGTTGTAGACAGGGGGGCTTTCTTT	CASSLVVDRGAFF
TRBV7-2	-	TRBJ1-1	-	TGTGCCAGCAGCACCCACAGGGACCAGAACACTGAAGCTTTCTTT	CASSTHRDQNTEAFF
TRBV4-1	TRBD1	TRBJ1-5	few	TGCGCCAGCAGCCCGGAGGGGGCGGAGCACAATCAGCCCCAGCATTTT	CASSPEGAEHNQPQHF
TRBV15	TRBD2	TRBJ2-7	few	TGTGCCACCAGCAGACGTTCGACTAGCGGATCCGAGCAGTACTTC	CATSRRSTSGSEQYF
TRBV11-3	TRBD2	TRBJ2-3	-	TGTGCCAGCAGCTTAGGGACGCGGGAGTCAGATACGCAGTATTTT	CASSLGTRESDTQYF
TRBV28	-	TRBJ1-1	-	TGTGCCAGCAGTTTGTTCGTGAATCCGGGAGGGACTGAAGCTTTCTTT	CASSLFVNPGGTEAFF
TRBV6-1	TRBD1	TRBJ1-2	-	TGTGCCAGCAGTGAGACCACAGGGGCATATGGCTACACCTTC	CASSETTGAYGYTF
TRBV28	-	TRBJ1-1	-	TGTGCCAGCAGTTTTAGGGGGTTTTGGACTGAAGCTTTCTTT	CASSFRGFWTEAFF
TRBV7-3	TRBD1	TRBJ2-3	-	TGTGCCAGCAGCTTAATGGGACAGGGTGCCACAGATACGCAGTATTTT	CASSLMGQGATDTQYF
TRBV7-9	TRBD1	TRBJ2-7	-	TGTGCCAGCAGCTCCGGACAGGGAGGCGTGTACTACGAGCAGTACTTC	CASSSGQGGVYYEQYF
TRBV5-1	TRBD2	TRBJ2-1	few	TGCGCCAGCTCCGGACTAGCGGGAACCAATGAGCAGTTCTTC	CASSGLAGTNEQFF
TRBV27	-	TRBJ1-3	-	TGTGCCAGCAGGGGGGGGCCTTACTCTGGAAACACCATATATTTT	CASRGGPYSGNTIYF
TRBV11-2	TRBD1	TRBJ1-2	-	TGTGCCAGCACTCTAACAGGGGGCTATGGCTACACCTTC	CASTLTGGYGYTF
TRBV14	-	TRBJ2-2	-	TGTGCCAGCAGCCAAGACGGAACAGCGAACACCGGGGAGCTGTTTTTT	CASSQDGTANTGELFF
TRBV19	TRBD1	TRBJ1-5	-	TGTGCCAGCCTAAAAGACAGGGCGATGAGGCAGCCCCAGCATTTT	CASLKDRAMRQPQHF
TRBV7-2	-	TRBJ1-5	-	TGTGCCAGCAGCTTTCGAGGGATGGGTCAGCCCCAGCATTTT	CASSFRGMGQPQHF
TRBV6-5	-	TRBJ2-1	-	TGTGCCAGCAGGAACCTAGCGAGCTCCTACAATGAGCAGTTCTTC	CASRNLASSYNEQFF
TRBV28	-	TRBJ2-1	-	TGTGCCAGCAGTTTCTACAGGGCCTCCTACAATGAGCAGTTCTTC	CASSFYRASYNEQFF
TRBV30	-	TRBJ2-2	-	TGTGCCTGGAATACAGGGCTTATTGCCGGGGAGCTGTTTTTT	CAWNTGLIAGELFF
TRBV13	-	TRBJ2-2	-	TGTGCCAGCAGCTTAACAGGCAACACCGGGGAGCTGTTTTTT	CASSLTGNTGELFF
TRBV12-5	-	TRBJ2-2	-	TGTGCTAGTGGTCACAGCACCGGGGAGCTGTTTTTT	CASGHSTGELFF
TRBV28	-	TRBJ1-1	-	TGTGCCAGCAGTTTAACAACGTACAAAGCTTTCTTT	CASSLTTYKAFF
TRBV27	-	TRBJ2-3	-	TGTGCCAGCAGTTTATCGGCCCACAGGGATACGCAGTATTTT	CASSLSAHRDTQYF
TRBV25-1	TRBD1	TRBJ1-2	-	TGTGCCAGCAGTGCTGGGACAGGGGGTAACTATGGCTACACCTTC	CASSAGTGGNYGYTF
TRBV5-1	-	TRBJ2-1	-	TGCGCCAGCAGCACCGGGGACAACCTAAACTACAATGAGCAGTTCTTC	CASSTGDNLNYNEQFF
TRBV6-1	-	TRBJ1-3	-	TGTGCCAGCAGTGATAGATTCTCTGGAAACACCATATATTTT	CASSDRFSGNTIYF
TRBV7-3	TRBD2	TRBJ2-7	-	TGTGCCAGCAGCTCGACACTAGCGGGAGGACCCTACGAGCAGTACTTC	CASSSTLAGGPYEQYF
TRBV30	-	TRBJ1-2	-	TGTGCCTGGAGTACAAGACAGGCGCCGATGGATGGCTACACCTTC	CAWSTRQAPMDGYTF
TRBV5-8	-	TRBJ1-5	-	TGTGCCAGCAGCTTGGAAAGACAACGCAATCAGCCCCAGCATTTT	CASSLERQRNQPQHF
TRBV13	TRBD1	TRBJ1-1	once	TGTGCCAGCAGGCCAAAAGCTAGGGACAGCGCCCCAAGGAACACTGAAGCTTTCTTT	CASRPKARDSAPRNTEAFF
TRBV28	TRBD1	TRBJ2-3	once	TGTGCCAGCAGTATCAGACAGGGGGGAGATACGCAGTATTTT	CASSIRQGGDTQYF
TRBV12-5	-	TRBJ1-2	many	TGTGCTAGTGGTTTGGTACCCCACAGCTATGGCTACACCTTC	CASGLVPHSYGYTF
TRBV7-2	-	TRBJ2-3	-	TGTGCCAGCAGCCCCTATATGGCAGATACGCAGTATTTT	CASSPYMADTQYF
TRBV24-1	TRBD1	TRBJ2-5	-	TGTGCCACCAGTGATCGATGGACAGGAGAGACCCAGTACTTC	CATSDRWTGETQYF
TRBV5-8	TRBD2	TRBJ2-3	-	TGTGCCAGCAGCAAAGCCGGTACTAGCGGGAGCCGGGTGCAGTATTTT	CASSKAGTSGSRVQYF
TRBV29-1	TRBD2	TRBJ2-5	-	TGCAGCGCTGGACTAGCGGGAGTGATTGGGACCCAGTACTTC	CSAGLAGVIGTQYF
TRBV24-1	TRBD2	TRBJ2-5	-	TGTGCCACCAGTGATTTTGAAGGGACTAGCGGGCAAGAGACCCAGTACTTC	CATSDFEGTSGQETQYF
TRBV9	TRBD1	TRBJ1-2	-	TGTGCCAGCAGCTTCCAGGGGGACTATGGCTACACCTTC	CASSFQGDYGYTF
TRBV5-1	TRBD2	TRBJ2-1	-	TGCGCCAGCAGCTGGCTAGCGGGAGCAATGAACAATGAGCAGTTCTTC	CASSWLAGAMNNEQFF
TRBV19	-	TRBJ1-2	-	TGTGCCAGTATACTCCAGGGGACGCACTATGGCTACACCTTC	CASILQGTHYGYTF
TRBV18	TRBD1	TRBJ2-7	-	TGTGCCAGCTCACTTTCAGGGGGCTTCCAGACTGCCCTTGACGAGCAGTACTTC	CASSLSGGFQTALDEQYF
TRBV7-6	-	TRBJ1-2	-	TGTGCCAGCAGCCCCCGAGGAGGGGCCTCCGTTAACTATGGCTACACCTTC	CASSPRGGASVNYGYTF
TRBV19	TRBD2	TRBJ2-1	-	TGTGCCAGTAGTCCACCGGGACTAGCCCACTACAATGAGCAGTTCTTC	CASSPPGLAHYNEQFF
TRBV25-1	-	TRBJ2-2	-	TGTGCCAGCAGAGAGACAGGAGGCAGCACCGGGGAGCTGTTTTTT	CASRETGGSTGELFF
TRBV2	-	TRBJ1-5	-	TGTGCCAGCAGGGTGTCGGCACAGCAAAATCAGCCCCAGCATTTT	CASRVSAQQNQPQHF
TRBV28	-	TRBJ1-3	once	TGTGCCAGCAGACTCGGGAGGGTTGGAAACACCATATATTTT	CASRLGRVGNTIYF
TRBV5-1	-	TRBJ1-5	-	TGCGCCAGCAGCTTGGCCGGGGGGGATGAGCCCCAGCATTTT	CASSLAGGDEPQHF
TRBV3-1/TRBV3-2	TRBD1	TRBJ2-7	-	TGTGCCAGCAGCCAACGGCCCGGACAGGGAGTACACGAGCAGTACTTC	CASSQRPGQGVHEQYF
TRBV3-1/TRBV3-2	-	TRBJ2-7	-	TGTGCCAGCAGCCACCATGGACGTGGGAGCTCCTACGAGCAGTACTTC	CASSHHGRGSSYEQYF